These 27 T cell receptor beta chains share one sample of origin, sequenced in a study of blood T cell repertoires in COVID-19. The data were produced by immunoSEQ multiplex PCR, yet TCRdb's version contains in-frame clones alone and is incomplete. The table lists over 100,000 clones, 83% of them singletons. Sample: peripheral blood. The source of these receptors is a woman aged 55-69 years with acute or convalescent COVID-19.

The CDR3 DNA sequence: TGCAGTGCTAGTGAACTACTAGCGGCGAATCCCTACGAGCAGTACTTC. Its translation: CSASELLAANPYEQYF. The chain uses TRBV20-1 and TRBJ2-7; 8 bases map to TRBD2. The trim removed 3 bases at V and 2 bases at J, leaving 12 bases unmatched. Per germline, CDR1 DFQATT and CDR2 SNEGSKA (reference sequence). The CDR3 extends over 16 amino acids.

The genes are TRBV29-1 and TRBJ1-2; D might be TRBD1 (6 bases). CDR3 size: 13 residues. Trimming pared 4 bases from V and 8 bases from J, leaving 17 bases between. Looked up from germline, CDR1 is SQVTM and CDR2 is ANQGSEA. The CDR3 protein is CSVGEPGHRGYTF. The CDR3 DNA reads TGCAGCGTTGGGGAACCGGGACATCGAGGCTACACCTTC.

J is TRBJ2-1 and V is TRBV4-3; D may be TRBD1 (5 bases). The CDR3 has 14 amino acids. The V gene's germline CDR1 is LGHNA and CDR2 YSLEER. The V gene lost 0 bases and the J gene lost 8 bases, with 11 bases spanning the gap. The CDR3 DNA follows: TGCGCCAGCAGCCAAGAGTCAAGGGGATATGAGCAGTTCTTC. Translated: CASSQESRGYEQFF.

For the CDR3, the DNA is TGTGCCAGCAGCGTAGGGACAGCCGATATAGAGACCCAGTACTTC. Its translation: CASSVGTADIETQYF. V and J are TRBV9 and TRBJ2-5; D possibly corresponds to TRBD1 (6 bases). The V gene lost 0 bases and the J gene lost 4 bases, with 13 bases spanning the gap. Germline V gene data show CDR1 as SGDLS and CDR2 as YYNGEE. The CDR3 length is 15 residues.

The chain uses TRBV28 and TRBJ1-6; the D is unclear. The V and J ends lost 2 bases and 7 bases respectively, with 12 bases between them. Per germline, CDR1 MDHEN and CDR2 SYDVKM. The CDR3 contains 15 residues. CDR3 DNA sequence: TGTGCCAGCAGTTTACCCCCCGGGAACAATTCACCCCTCCACTTT. This sequence encodes CASSLPPGNNSPLHF. The full variable domain, in which reference TRBV28 and TRBJ1-6 provide the parts outside the CDR3, is DVKVTQSSRYLVKRTGEKVFLECVQDMDHENMFWYRQDPGLGLRLIYFSYDVKMKEKGDIPEGYSVSREKKERFSLILESASTNQTSMYLCASSLPPGNNSPLHFGNGTRLTVT.

The genes are TRBV6-6 and TRBJ2-1; TRBD1 matches 11 bases. V dropped 7 bases and J dropped 4; count of bases not matched to a gene: 3. Germline CDR1 is MNHNY and CDR2 is SVGAGI (reference sequence). This CDR3 spans 14 amino acids. CDR3 sequence: CASTGQGAYNEQFF. Written as DNA, the CDR3 is TGTGCCAGCACCGGACAGGGGGCGTACAATGAGCAGTTCTTC.

This chain joins TRBV9 and TRBJ1-2, with 7 bases identical to TRBD1. Germline-derived CDR1 and CDR2 are SGDLS and YYNGEE. The CDR3 is 10 residues long. With 3 bases clipped from V and 12 bases from J, the junction kept 2 bases outside the gene matches. The DNA for the CDR3 is TGTGCCAGCAGCGAGGGGGCGGACACCTTC. This gives the protein CASSEGADTF.

This chain joins TRBV18 and TRBJ1-5, with D perhaps matching TRBD1 (6 bases). Germline V gene data show CDR1 as KGHSH and CDR2 as LQKENI. The CDR3 is made up of 14 amino acids. Trimming took off 3 bases at V and 3 bases at J, with 9 bases between the two ends. The CDR3 DNA sequence: TGTGCCAGCTCACCCATGGGGGCCAATCAGCCCCAGCATTTT. This sequence encodes CASSPMGANQPQHF.

This clone was observed a handful of times. The V and J genes are TRBV19 and TRBJ1-1; possibly TRBD1 for D (6 bases). The CDR3 covers 14 residues. V lost 5 bases and J 5 bases, leaving 15 bases between the germline ends. The germline V gene encodes CDR1 LNHDA and CDR2 SQIVND (reference sequence). The CDR3 DNA reads TGTGCCAGTAGTTGGACAGCGGTGTATACTGAAGCTTTCTTT. Amino acids: CASSWTAVYTEAFF.

The chain joins TRBV6-6 to TRBJ2-7, with a weak D call TRBD2 (6 bases). Trimming cost V 5 bases and J 4 bases, with 18 bases left between them. The CDR3 totals 15 residues. CDR1 is MNHNY and CDR2 is SVGAGI in the germline V gene (reference sequence). DNA of the CDR3: TGTGCCAGCAGTGACCCTGACGGGAGCGGGTACGAGCAGTACTTC. Translated: CASSDPDGSGYEQYF.

A few counts support this clone. The chain employs TRBV6-6 and TRBJ2-7, with D unclear. With 1 base removed from V and 4 bases from J, the gap between germline ends came to 14 bases. CDR1 and CDR2 (germline): MNHNY, SVGAGI (reference sequence). The CDR3 consists of 15 residues. This CDR3 reads CASSYLPRSEYEQYF. CDR3 nucleotides: TGTGCCAGCAGTTACTTGCCTAGATCTGAGTACGAGCAGTACTTC.

This sequence joins TRBV5-5 and TRBJ1-5; D is uncertain. Trimming pared 1 base from V and 7 bases from J, leaving 6 bases between. CDR3 length: 12 residues. The germline gives CDR1 SGHKS, CDR2 YYEKEE (reference sequence). CDR3 nucleotide sequence: TGTGCCAGCAGCTTGATGGGCCAGCCCCAGCATTTT. Encoded protein: CASSLMGQPQHF. Looking up the rest from reference TRBV5-5 and TRBJ1-5 gives the full variable domain: DAGVTQSPTHLIKTRGQQVTLRCSPISGHKSVSWYQQVLGQGPQFIFQYYEKEERGRGNFPDRFSARQFPNYSSELNVNALLLGDSALYLCASSLMGQPQHFGDGTRLSIL.

The CDR3 protein is CASSEEGQHIQYF. CDR3 sequence (DNA): TGTGCCAGCAGTGAAGAGGGACAGCACATTCAGTACTTC. The V and J genes are TRBV2 and TRBJ2-4; 7 nucleotides match TRBD1. V gave up 1 base and J gave up 8 bases; unmatched junction bases: 2. In germline, CDR1 is SNHLY, CDR2 FYNNEI. CDR3 length: 13 amino acids.

The rearrangement joins TRBV18 to TRBJ2-6; 9 bases are shared with TRBD1. This CDR3 region has 18 residues. Trimming at V came to 4 bases and at J to 0 bases, leaving 7 bases not matched to a gene. In germline, CDR1 is KGHSH, CDR2 LQKENI. CDR3 sequence: CASSLRDRELSGANVLTF. CDR3 sequence (DNA): TGTGCCAGCTCACTCCGGGACAGGGAACTCTCTGGGGCCAACGTCCTGACTTTC.

This sequence joins TRBV11-2 and TRBJ2-1; 10 nucleotides line up with TRBD2. This CDR3 has 14 residues. Germline lookup yields CDR1 SGHAT and CDR2 FQNNGV. Unmatched junction bases numbered 7, after V lost 2 bases and J lost 12 bases. CDR3 sequence: CASSLTSGVYGQFF. The CDR3 DNA reads as TGTGCCAGCAGCTTAACTAGCGGGGTCTATGGGCAGTTCTTC.

This chain connects TRBV19 to TRBJ2-1; D might be TRBD2 (5 bases). The CDR3 has 11 amino acids. CDR1 and CDR2 (germline): LNHDA, SQIVND (reference sequence). The V and J ends lost 7 bases and 4 bases respectively, with 5 bases between them. The CDR3 DNA sequence: TGTGCCAGTACGGGGTACAATGAGCAGTTCTTC. The encoded protein is CASTGYNEQFF.

The chain couples TRBV4-3 to TRBJ1-4; a possible D gene is TRBD1 (6 bases). CDR3 size: 13 residues. Germline CDR1 is LGHNA and CDR2 is YSLEER. V was clipped by 4 bases and J by 8 bases, with 11 bases between them. CDR3 protein: CASSPFTGEKLFF. DNA for the CDR3: TGCGCCAGCAGCCCCTTTACAGGGGAAAAACTGTTTTTT.

The chain combines TRBV9 with TRBJ1-5; D not resolved. The germline V gene has CDR1 SGDLS and CDR2 YYNGEE. The V end lost 0 bases, the J end lost 4 bases, and 8 bases lay between the germline ends. This CDR3 has 14 residues. The CDR3 region is CASSVEPLNQPQHF. CDR3 DNA sequence: TGTGCCAGCAGCGTAGAGCCCCTAAATCAGCCCCAGCATTTT. Filled out from reference TRBV9 and TRBJ1-5, the complete variable domain reads DSGVTQTPKHLITATGQRVTLRCSPRSGDLSVYWYQQSLDQGLQFLIQYYNGEERAKGNILERFSAQQFPDLHSELNLSSLELGDSALYFCASSVEPLNQPQHFGDGTRLSIL.

The chain has TRBV12-3 or TRBV12-4 and TRBJ2-5; D gene unclear. V was shortened by 4 bases and J by 13 bases, with 16 bases between the two germline ends. The CDR3 contains 12 residues. The CDR3 DNA is TGTGCCAGCAGTTCGCAGGCCAGTAACCGGTACTTC. The encoded protein is CASSSQASNRYF.

V gene TRBV10-2 combines with J gene TRBJ2-7; TRBD1 matches at 7 bases. CDR1 is WSHSY, CDR2 SAAADI, per germline. This CDR3 has 13 amino acids. The ends lost 9 bases at V and 2 bases at J; junction bases unmatched: 7. The chain's CDR3 is CASNDRAPYEQYF. The CDR3 DNA reads as TGCGCCAGTAACGACAGGGCCCCCTACGAGCAGTACTTC.

The chain combines TRBV9 with TRBJ2-7; D perhaps matches TRBD1 (6 bases). The CDR3 extends over 13 amino acids. V lost 0 bases and J lost 7, with 11 bases in between. From germline, CDR1 is SGDLS and CDR2 YYNGEE. This CDR3 reads CASSVEQGREQYF. CDR3 DNA: TGTGCCAGCAGCGTAGAGCAGGGGCGGGAGCAGTACTTC.

The chain combines TRBV18 with TRBJ1-2, with 7 bases fitting TRBD1. The germline gives CDR1 KGHSH, CDR2 LQKENI. The CDR3 loop spans 13 amino acids. Trimming at V came to 3 bases and at J to 7 bases, leaving 5 bases not matched to a gene. CDR3 sequence: CASSPTGSSGYTF. In DNA, the CDR3 is TGTGCCAGCTCACCGACAGGGAGTAGTGGCTACACCTTC.

The CDR3 is CASSLGKDSEAFF. DNA for the CDR3: TGTGCCAGCAGCTTGGGCAAGGACTCGGAAGCTTTCTTT. The genes are TRBV5-4 and TRBJ1-1; D not certain. The CDR3 length is 13 residues. Per the germline V gene, CDR1 is SGHNT and CDR2 is YYREEE (reference sequence). Trimming stripped 0 bases from V and 8 bases from J, with 11 bases between.

The chain has TRBV11-2 and TRBJ2-3; possible D gene TRBD1, 6 bases. Trimming took off 3 bases at V and 0 bases at J, with 7 bases between the two ends. Germline V gene lookup returns CDR1 SGHAT and CDR2 FQNNGV. This CDR3 comprises 14 residues. The CDR3 nucleotides are TGTGCCAGCAGCTTGGGACACAGCACAGATACGCAGTATTTT. Its protein product is CASSLGHSTDTQYF.

V gene TRBV18 combines with J gene TRBJ2-2; 7 positions agree with TRBD2. In germline, CDR1 is KGHSH, CDR2 LQKENI. This CDR3 contains 16 residues. Unmatched junction bases numbered 5, after V lost 0 bases and J lost 4 bases. In nucleotides, the CDR3 is TGTGCCAGCTCACCACCGACGGGCGGGGGCACCGGGGAGCTGTTTTTT. Residues: CASSPPTGGGTGELFF.

V is TRBV11-2 and J is TRBJ2-4; tentative D call: TRBD1 (5 bases). The V gene's germline CDR1 is SGHAT and CDR2 FQNNGV. Trimming pared 1 base from V and 3 bases from J, leaving 7 bases between. The CDR3 has 14 amino acids. The DNA for the CDR3 is TGTGCCAGCAGCTTAGTCAGGGACAAAAACATTCAGTACTTC. Translation gives CASSLVRDKNIQYF.

The chain has TRBV28 and TRBJ1-2, with a weak D call TRBD1 (6 bases). Germline assignment: CDR1 MDHEN and CDR2 SYDVKM. The CDR3 runs 14 residues. Trimming removed 5 bases at V and 8 bases at J, with 18 bases between. CDR3 in amino acids: CASSPLGGAWGYTF. CDR3 bases: TGTGCCAGCAGTCCCCTCGGGGGGGCATGGGGCTACACCTTC.